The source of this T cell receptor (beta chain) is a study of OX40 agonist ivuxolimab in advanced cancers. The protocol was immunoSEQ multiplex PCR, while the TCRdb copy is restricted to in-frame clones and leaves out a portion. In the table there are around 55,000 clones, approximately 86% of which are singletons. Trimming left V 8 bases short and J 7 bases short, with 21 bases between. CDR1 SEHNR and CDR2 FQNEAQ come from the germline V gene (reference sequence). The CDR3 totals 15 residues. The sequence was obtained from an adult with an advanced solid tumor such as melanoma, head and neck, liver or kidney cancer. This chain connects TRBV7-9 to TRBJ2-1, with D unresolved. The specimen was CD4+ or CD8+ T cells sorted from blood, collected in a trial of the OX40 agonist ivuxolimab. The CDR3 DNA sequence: TGTGCCAGCGGATCCGAGATAGCTAAGGTGAATGAGCAGTTCTTC. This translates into CASGSEIAKVNEQFF. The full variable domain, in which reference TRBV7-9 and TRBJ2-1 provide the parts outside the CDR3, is DTGVSQNPRHKITKRGQNVTFRCDPISEHNRLYWYRQTLGQGPEFLTYFQNEAQLEKSRLLSDRFSAERPKGSFSTLEIQRTEQGDSAMYLCASGSEIAKVNEQFFGPGTRLTVL.